This TCR beta chain was identified during a study of PD-1 blockade in classical Hodgkin lymphoma. General study findings and limits: Healthy donors reportedly exceeded newly diagnosed patients in baseline TCR diversity.

Concerning this clone itself: Its target is not known.

Assay used: immunoSEQ multiplex PCR; TCRdb lists only in-frame clones, some missing. The sample has about 98,000 clones; roughly 90% are singletons. With no exception, relapse followed autologous stem cell transplantation in all patients, and brentuximab vedotin exposure varied. Sequencing used peripheral blood mononuclear cells (PBMCs), obtained at baseline. The clonotype was recovered from a human donor with classical Hodgkin lymphoma.

The CDR3 here is CSVRGLAGIGTYNEQFF. The DNA for the CDR3 is TGCAGCGTTAGGGGACTAGCGGGAATAGGAACCTACAATGAGCAGTTCTTC. The chain recombines TRBV29-1 with TRBJ2-1; 13 bases are shared with TRBD2. Trimming at V came to 5 bases and at J to 2 bases, leaving 9 bases not matched to a gene. CDR3 size: 17 residues. The germline V gene has CDR1 SQVTM and CDR2 ANQGSEA.